This TCR beta chain was sequenced in a study of CD8 T cells in ankylosing spondylitis (TCRdb year 2017). Background for the entire study: To find TCR variants linked to disease, the study profiled T cell receptor beta repertoires in ankylosing spondylitis patients and healthy donors. The full study cohort was made up of 20 to 25 ankylosing spondylitis patients and over 90 healthy donors. Samples of peripheral blood were taken, and for ankylosing spondylitis patients, synovial fluid was collected as well.

Findings and caveats that apply to the study as a whole: The disease-linked clones had a CD8+ phenotype and were found at relatively low frequencies in peripheral blood. Some TCR beta motif variants had previously been reported in synovial fluid and blood of reactive arthritis patients, which suggested common disease-initiation mechanisms. A TCR beta motif made up of about eight highly homologous amino acid variants appeared to be characteristic of blood from ankylosing spondylitis patients. The disease-linked clones were reported to be significantly enriched in matched synovial fluid samples from ankylosing spondylitis patients.

This clonotype appeared a few times. Its antigen is not yet known. The input lacks base qualities; no much larger clone sits a single base away. TCRdb names Illumina HiSeq 2500 as the instrument used. Quantitative 5'-RACE with molecular barcodes was the method used to prepare the TCR beta libraries. The original methods were these. Disease-linked TCR variants were identified with a new computational method built on a probabilistic model of VDJ rearrangement. The raw public data were reprocessed by TCRdb itself: fastp quality trimming at Q25, MiXCR clonotype calling, in-frame beta chains only. Rows are combined by CDR3 protein, so each entry shows the most common genes and DNA. TCRdb, not the authors, supplied the V and J calls. In all, the sample holds around 430,000 distinct CDR3 sequences, and roughly 17% of those were seen once. Around 0.92% of the sample belongs to the ten largest clones. Sample: blood, either unsorted or a sorted T cell fraction (not recorded which). This clonotype was obtained from a male donor with ankylosing spondylitis.

In nucleotide form, the sequence is TGTGCCAGCAGTGTCATGGTAGCGGGAGCTCGGGAGCAGTTCTTC. This gives the protein CASSVMVAGAREQFF. The chain uses TRBV2 and TRBJ2-1; 9 bases in between match TRBD2. The CDR3 runs 15 amino acids, cysteine and phenylalanine included. Of the read, only the CDR3 DNA is kept; its 45 bases are in frame from base 1. V and J are trimmed by 4 bases and 10 bases, and the gene matches miss 11 bases of the junction. CDR1 SNHLY and CDR2 FYNNEI are derived from the germline V gene.